Shown below are 15 T cell receptor beta chains from a single sample sequenced in a study of blood T cell repertoires in COVID-19. Profiling relied on immunoSEQ multiplex PCR, and the TCRdb table lists in-frame clones only, not all of them. This sample yields about 210,000 clones, of which more than 75% are seen a single time; about 12% belongs to the top ten. Specimen: peripheral blood. These receptors were collected from a woman aged 40 to 55 with acute or convalescent COVID-19.

This clone was found once. This CDR3 is CASSQAPASGGWEQYF. In DNA form, the CDR3 reads TGCGCCAGCAGCCAAGCTCCGGCTAGCGGGGGATGGGAGCAGTACTTC. This chain joins TRBV4-1 and TRBJ2-7; 10 bases are shared with TRBD2. Germline CDR1 and CDR2: MGHRA and YSYEKL. V was pared by 1 base and J by 7 bases, with 10 bases of the junction left unmatched. The CDR3 sequence is 16 residues long.

The chain joins TRBV30 to TRBJ2-7; TRBD1 aligns across 10 bases. Germline V gives CDR1 GTSNPN, CDR2 SVGIG (reference sequence). The CDR3 covers 12 residues. The junction had 4 bases not matched to a gene; V was cut back by 7 bases and J by 4 bases. The CDR3 DNA follows: TGTGCCTTTGACAGGGGGCAATACGAGCAGTACTTC. Its translation is CAFDRGQYEQYF.

This CDR3 is CASSRGQGGSDEQFF. The CDR3 DNA reads TGTGCCAGCAGCCGCGGACAGGGTGGGAGCGATGAGCAGTTCTTC. This rearrangement joins TRBV11-2 to TRBJ2-1, with 8 nucleotides matching TRBD1. The CDR3 extends over 15 amino acids. Germline-derived CDR1 and CDR2 are SGHAT and FQNNGV. After removal of 5 bases from V and 8 bases from J, the junction contained 11 bases not matched to a gene.

A single count supports this clone. V and J are TRBV6-5 and TRBJ1-2; 10 nucleotides line up with TRBD1. This CDR3 is built from 13 residues. Germline V lookup: CDR1 MNHEY, CDR2 SVGAGI. The J segment lost 7 bases and the V segment lost 9 bases, leaving 8 bases of the junction unmatched. Written as DNA, the CDR3 is TGTGCCAGGGGGGGACAGGGGTCAGGTGGCTACACCTTC. Translation: CARGGQGSGGYTF.

This clone has more than one count but fewer than ten. V is TRBV6-2 or TRBV6-3 and J is TRBJ2-2, with TRBD2 as a possible D gene (6 bases). This CDR3 comprises 14 residues. V lost 3 bases, J lost 4 bases, and 9 bases lay in between. Germline CDR1 and CDR2: MNHEY and SVGEGT. This chain's CDR3 is CASSYSGSTGELFF. Here the CDR3 DNA reads TGTGCCAGCAGTTATTCCGGGAGCACCGGGGAGCTGTTTTTT.

This sequence joins TRBV14 and TRBJ2-1; 7 bases are a match to TRBD2. Germline V CDR1 and CDR2: SGHDN, FVKESK. The CDR3 totals 14 residues. V lost 6 bases, J lost 9 bases, and 11 bases stayed unmatched. CDR3 in amino acids: CASRITGTGGEQFF. CDR3 bases: TGTGCCAGCAGGATAACTGGAACGGGGGGTGAGCAGTTCTTC.

This chain connects TRBV4-1 to TRBJ1-4; D remains ambiguous. Trimming stripped 3 bases from V and 8 bases from J, with 10 bases between. The CDR3 sequence is 13 residues long. Germline CDR1 MGHRA, CDR2 YSYEKL. The chain's CDR3 is CASSQVRREKLFF. The CDR3 nucleotides are TGCGCCAGCAGCCAGGTGCGTCGAGAAAAACTGTTTTTT.

This chain uses TRBV6-4 with TRBJ2-2; D is unclear. Trimming shortened V by 3 bases and J by 0 bases, and 8 bases separated the two germline ends. CDR1 MRHNA and CDR2 SNTAGT come from the germline V gene. The CDR3 is made up of 15 amino acids. CDR3 loop: CASSETRSNTGELFF. The CDR3 DNA sequence: TGTGCCAGCAGTGAAACAAGATCGAACACCGGGGAGCTGTTTTTT.

The chain has TRBV2 and TRBJ1-2; D unclear. Germline-derived CDR1 and CDR2 are SNHLY and FYNNEI. V lost 3 bases to trimming and J lost 6 bases, with 17 bases between them. This CDR3 is 15 amino acids long. CDR3 nucleotides: TGTGCCAGCAGTGACCGCCAAACAATCGGGGATGGCTACACCTTC. It yields the protein CASSDRQTIGDGYTF.

The gene calls are TRBV2 and TRBJ1-5, with 7 positions matching TRBD1. Unmatched junction bases numbered 4, after V lost 5 bases and J lost 0 bases. CDR1 and CDR2 from the germline V gene are SNHLY and FYNNEI. This CDR3 spans 15 amino acids. The CDR3 protein is CASSLQGNSNQPQHF. CDR3 coding DNA: TGTGCCAGCAGTCTACAGGGGAATAGCAATCAGCCCCAGCATTTT.

The chain carries TRBV4-1 and TRBJ1-1, with 11 bases matching TRBD1. Per the germline V gene, CDR1 is MGHRA and CDR2 is YSYEKL. With V trimmed by 4 bases and J by 4 bases, 11 bases remained unmatched. The CDR3 totals 17 residues. In DNA, the CDR3 is TGCGCCAGCAGCCCCTGGACAGGGGGCTTGGTGAGCACTGAAGCTTTCTTT. Amino acid sequence: CASSPWTGGLVSTEAFF.

This rearrangement joins TRBV3-1 (or the pseudogene TRBV3-2) to TRBJ1-2, with D perhaps matching TRBD1 (5 bases). In germline, CDR1 is LGHDT, CDR2 YNNKEL (reference sequence). The CDR3 has 17 amino acids. The germline V and J ends were trimmed by 2 bases and 1 base, with 17 bases remaining between them. DNA of the CDR3: TGTGCCAGCAGCCAAATGGTGGGGCAGGGCTTTAACTATGGCTACACCTTC. Protein product: CASSQMVGQGFNYGYTF.

The CDR3 coding sequence is TGTGCCAGCAGCCAAGCTAGGGGGCCTGGGGCCAACGTCCTGACTTTC. Amino acid sequence: CASSQARGPGANVLTF. V usage is TRBV14 and J usage is TRBJ2-6, with TRBD1 identical over 7 bases. The CDR3 totals 16 residues. Germline loops: CDR1 SGHDN, CDR2 FVKESK. Trimming cost V 1 base and J 2 bases; bases outside gene matches: 2.

The chain employs TRBV10-1 and TRBJ2-3; 12 nucleotides align to TRBD2. Germline values: CDR1 WNHNN, CDR2 SYGVQD (reference sequence). V trimming: 4 bases; J trimming: 1 base; junction bases outside the gene matches: 9. The CDR3 loop spans 18 amino acids. This chain's CDR3 is CASSATSGGPPGTDTQYF. CDR3 coding DNA: TGCGCCAGCAGTGCTACTAGCGGGGGGCCCCCCGGCACAGATACGCAGTATTTT.

The V and J genes are TRBV18 and TRBJ1-2, with D tentatively TRBD1 (6 bases). This CDR3 has 14 amino acids. In germline, CDR1 is KGHSH, CDR2 LQKENI. V was cut by 0 bases and J by 4 bases, with 9 bases left in between. CDR3 protein: CASSPPGAAYGYTF. The CDR3 nucleotides read TGTGCCAGCTCACCACCGGGGGCAGCCTATGGCTACACCTTC.